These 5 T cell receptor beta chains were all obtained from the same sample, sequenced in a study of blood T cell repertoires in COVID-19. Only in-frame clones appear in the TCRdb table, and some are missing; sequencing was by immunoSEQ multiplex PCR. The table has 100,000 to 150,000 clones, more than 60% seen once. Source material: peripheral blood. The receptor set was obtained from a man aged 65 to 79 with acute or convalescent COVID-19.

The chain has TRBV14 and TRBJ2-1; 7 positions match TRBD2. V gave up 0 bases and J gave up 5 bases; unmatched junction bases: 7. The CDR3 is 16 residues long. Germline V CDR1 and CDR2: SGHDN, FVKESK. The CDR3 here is CASSQDGEGTDNEQFF. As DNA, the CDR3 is TGTGCCAGCAGCCAAGATGGGGAGGGGACGGACAATGAGCAGTTCTTC.

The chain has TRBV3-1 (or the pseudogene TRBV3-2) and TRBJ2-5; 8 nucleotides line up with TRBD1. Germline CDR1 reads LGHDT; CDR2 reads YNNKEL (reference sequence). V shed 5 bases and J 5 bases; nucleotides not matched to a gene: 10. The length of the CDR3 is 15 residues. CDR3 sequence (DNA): TGTGCCAGCAGCTTTACCGGACAGGGTCGGGAGACCCAGTACTTC. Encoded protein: CASSFTGQGRETQYF.

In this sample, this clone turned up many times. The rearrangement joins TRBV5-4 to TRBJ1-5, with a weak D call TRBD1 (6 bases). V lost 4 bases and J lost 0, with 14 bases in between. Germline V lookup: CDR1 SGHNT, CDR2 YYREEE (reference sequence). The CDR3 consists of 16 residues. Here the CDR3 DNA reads TGTGCCAGCAGCCGTGACGGACAGTATAGCAATCAGCCCCAGCATTTT. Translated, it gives CASSRDGQYSNQPQHF. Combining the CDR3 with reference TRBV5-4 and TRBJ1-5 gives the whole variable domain ETGVTQSPTHLIKTRGQQVTLRCSSQSGHNTVSWYQQALGQGPQFIFQYYREEENGRGNFPPRFSGLQFPNYSSELNVNALELDDSALYLCASSRDGQYSNQPQHFGDGTRLSIL.

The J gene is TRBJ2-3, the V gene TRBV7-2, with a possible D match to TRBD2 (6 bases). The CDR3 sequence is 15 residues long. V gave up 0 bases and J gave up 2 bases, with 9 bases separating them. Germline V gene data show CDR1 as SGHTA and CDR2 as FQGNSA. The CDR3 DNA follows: TGTGCCAGCAGCTTAGCACTAGCCTCCACAGATACGCAGTATTTT. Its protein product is CASSLALASTDTQYF.

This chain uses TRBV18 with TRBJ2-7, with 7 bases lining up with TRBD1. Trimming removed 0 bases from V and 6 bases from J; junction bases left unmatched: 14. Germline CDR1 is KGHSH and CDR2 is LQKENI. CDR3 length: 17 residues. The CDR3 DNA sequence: TGTGCCAGCTCACCACCGAGTTCCCGACAGGGCGGCGGCGAGCAGTACTTC. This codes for CASSPPSSRQGGGEQYF.